This TCR beta chain is from a study of vaccination effects on CD4 cells after COVID-19. The CDR3 sequence is 15 residues long. From germline, CDR1 is SEHNR and CDR2 FQNEAQ (reference sequence). The V segment lost 4 bases and the J segment 8 bases; nucleotides outside the gene matches: 11. Clones were sequenced by immunoSEQ multiplex PCR, and TCRdb holds only the in-frame ones, with some missing. The sample carries some 15,000 clones, 76% recorded once. Using viral peptide pools, the ViraFEST assay grew out antigen-specific CD4+ T cells prior to sequencing. Isolating CD4+ T cells followed roughly ten days of culture. Note on this clone: Antigen: not known.

The sample in question was CD4+ T cells from PBMCs cultured with HCoV-229E spike peptides, obtained before COVID-19 vaccination. This TCR was recovered from a human donor who received a COVID-19 vaccine. The chain has TRBV7-9 and TRBJ1-2, with TRBD1 matching 9 bases. DNA for the CDR3: TGTGCCAGCAGCTCACTCTACAGGGGGCAAGGGGGCTACACCTTC. Its translation: CASSSLYRGQGGYTF.